The 2 T cell receptor beta chains presented below share a single source sample, sequenced in a study of T cells in Graves' hyperthyroidism and ophthalmopathy. Amplification targeted TCR beta CDR3 regions from RNA transcripts. TCR CDR3 underwent first-round RT-PCR with the HTBI primer set. TCRdb recomputed calls from the multiplex PCR reads with MiXCR, one row per CDR3 protein. The repertoire holds hundreds of thousands of distinct CDR3 sequences, with 13% as singletons. Sequencing input: blood. The receptors derive from a woman aged 18 to 35 with Graves' hyperthyroidism.

This clonotype turned up a few times. This may stem from a read error, because a much larger clone lies one nucleotide away. The chain is built from TRBV2 and TRBJ2-1; weak D call: TRBD2 (6 bases). Gene TRBJ2-7 matches the end of the DNA better, so the J call may be wrong. The CDR3 loop spans 15 amino acids. The V gene's germline CDR1 is SNHLY and CDR2 FYNNEI. CDR3 bases: TGTGCCAGCAGTGATGGCGGGGTAGCCCCGGGTGAGCAGTACTTC. The encoded protein is CASSDGGVAPGEQYF.

This clonotype was seen many times. The V gene is TRBV2, the J gene TRBJ1-6, with D possibly TRBD1 on 5 matching bases. This CDR3 is built from 15 residues. Germline V gene data show CDR1 as SNHLY and CDR2 as FYNNEI. V was clipped by 5 bases and J by 5 bases, with 13 bases between them. CDR3 sequence (DNA): TGTGCCAGCAGTAATAGGGGACCTCATAATTCACCCCTCCACTTT. Translating it yields CASSNRGPHNSPLHF.